The 23 T cell receptor beta chains below were found in one sample sequenced in a study of blood T cells in healthy people across ages. Alongside a J-beta primer mix, a sample-barcoded 5' primer served in a second PCR lasting roughly 6 to 11 cycles. TCRdb recomputed calls from the 5' RACE reads with MiXCR, one row per CDR3 protein. The sample carries roughly 1.4 million distinct CDR3 sequences, around 59% recorded once. Sequencing was carried out using blood. The receptors come from a man aged 18 to 30 in good health.

This chain links TRBV20-1 with TRBJ1-6; no reliable D call. The CDR3 sequence is 14 residues long. Trimming took 3 bases from V and 0 from J, leaving 6 bases between them. The germline V gene encodes CDR1 DFQATT and CDR2 SNEGSKA (reference sequence). The CDR3 region is CSASLLSYNSPLHF. The CDR3 DNA follows: TGCAGTGCTAGTCTGCTCTCCTATAATTCACCCCTCCACTTT.

The table lists this clonotype with many counts. The chain has TRBV18 and TRBJ1-1; possibly TRBD1 for D (5 bases). This CDR3 is built from 13 residues. Per the germline V gene, CDR1 is KGHSH and CDR2 is LQKENI. The V end was cut by 8 bases, the J end by 1 base, with 11 bases between. CDR3 sequence reads: CASSPGRNTEAFF. The CDR3 DNA is TGTGCCAGCAGCCCGGGACGGAACACTGAAGCTTTCTTT.

This clonotype occurred a few times. The chain has TRBV5-1 and TRBJ1-2, with D possibly TRBD1 on 5 matching bases. The V end was cut by 4 bases, the J end by 5 bases, with 15 bases between. The CDR3 has 14 residues. In germline, CDR1 is SGHRS, CDR2 YFSETQ. In nucleotides, the CDR3 is TGCGCCAGCAGCGGTCCGGGACTGATGTATGGCTACACCTTC. Its protein product is CASSGPGLMYGYTF. Drawing the rest from reference TRBV5-1 and TRBJ1-2, the complete variable domain is KAGVTQTPRYLIKTRGQQVTLSCSPISGHRSVSWYQQTPGQGLQFLFEYFSETQRNKGNFPGRFSGRQFSNSRSEMNVSTLELGDSALYLCASSGPGLMYGYTFGSGTRLTVV.

This clonotype was detected a few times. The gene calls are TRBV4-3 and TRBJ2-1; D is perhaps TRBD1 (5 bases). CDR1 and CDR2 from the germline V gene are LGHNA and YSLEER. V dropped 0 bases and J dropped 5 bases, with 8 bases sitting between them. The CDR3 contains 14 residues. The CDR3 coding sequence is TGCGCCAGCAGCCAAGAAGGACAAGACAATGAGCAGTTCTTC. Translation: CASSQEGQDNEQFF.

About this clonotype: One end of the junction varies from germline; a read error may be responsible. The chain is built from TRBV25-1 and TRBJ2-5; D is possibly TRBD2 (6 bases). CDR1 is MGHDK and CDR2 is SYGVNS in the germline V gene. The CDR3 totals 18 residues. CDR3 bases: TGTGCTAGCAGTGATTTCCTTTTTGGGACTCCCAATAGTGTAACCCAGTACTTC. Its protein is CASSDFLFGTPNSVTQYF.

The V gene is TRBV12-3 or TRBV12-4, the J gene TRBJ2-3, with D maybe TRBD2 (6 bases). This CDR3 is built from 13 residues. V lost 11 bases, J lost 7 bases, and 19 bases lay in between. CDR3 sequence reads: CASQPGGANTQYF. The CDR3 DNA is TGTGCCTCCCAACCCGGGGGAGCGAATACGCAGTATTTT.

This clonotype showed up just once. The junction and the germline gene differ at one end; a read error may be behind it. The V and J genes are TRBV15 and TRBJ2-7; D gene uncertain. Germline CDR1 is LNHNV and CDR2 is YYDKDF (reference sequence). The CDR3 runs 13 residues. The CDR3 loop is CVTSLEASYEQYF. CDR3 DNA: TGTGTCACCAGTCTCGAAGCCTCCTACGAGCAGTACTTC.

The rearrangement links TRBV4-3 to TRBJ2-7; unclear D gene. Per germline, CDR1 LGHNA and CDR2 YSLEER. This CDR3 has 15 amino acids. The germline V and J ends were trimmed by 0 bases and 7 bases, with 16 bases remaining between them. This chain's CDR3 is CASSQDFSGSWEQYF. The CDR3 region has the DNA TGCGCCAGCAGCCAAGATTTCTCCGGGTCCTGGGAGCAGTACTTC.

This chain uses TRBV4-1 with TRBJ2-3; 7 bases are shared with TRBD1. This CDR3 has 15 amino acids. Germline V gene data show CDR1 as MGHRA and CDR2 as YSYEKL. Trimming cost V 3 bases and J 6 bases; bases outside gene matches: 9. This CDR3 reads CASSHQDRIEDTQYF. The CDR3 nucleotides are TGCGCCAGCAGCCACCAGGACAGGATAGAGGATACGCAGTATTTT.

The chain carries TRBV12-3 or TRBV12-4 and TRBJ1-2; D gene unclear. V lost 8 bases to trimming and J lost 0 bases, with 7 bases between them. The CDR3 contains 12 residues. DNA of the CDR3: TGTGCCAGCGGGGAGCCTAACTATGGCTACACCTTC. It is translated as CASGEPNYGYTF.

This clonotype turned up a few times. This sequence joins TRBV7-9 and TRBJ2-7; 7 positions match TRBD1. The length of the CDR3 is 12 residues. The ends lost 8 bases at V and 5 bases at J; junction bases unmatched: 6. Germline assignment: CDR1 SEHNR and CDR2 FQNEAQ (reference sequence). CDR3 DNA sequence: TGTGCCAGCCTACTCCAGGGGGACGAGCAGTACTTC. Translated, it gives CASLLQGDEQYF.

The V and J genes are TRBV28 and TRBJ2-5; TRBD2 agrees at 9 bases. The CDR3 is 16 amino acids. CDR1 is MDHEN and CDR2 is SYDVKM in the germline V gene. Trimming took 6 bases from V and 3 from J; bases not matched to a gene: 11. Here the CDR3 reads CASRGLSGGKKETQYF. The CDR3 DNA reads as TGTGCCAGCAGGGGACTAAGCGGGGGGAAAAAAGAGACCCAGTACTTC.

This chain links TRBV7-6 with TRBJ2-1; 7 bases are shared with TRBD2. The CDR3 runs 14 residues. The germline CDR1 and CDR2 sequences are SGHVS and FNYEAQ. V shed 1 base and J 6 bases; nucleotides not matched to a gene: 3. The CDR3 here is CASSLVIAGNEQFF. For the CDR3, the DNA is TGTGCCAGCAGCTTAGTTATAGCGGGCAATGAGCAGTTCTTC.

The CDR3 region is CASSVGTRYEQYF. The CDR3 DNA is TGTGCCAGCAGTGTGGGGACTCGCTACGAGCAGTACTTC. This sequence joins TRBV6-2 or TRBV6-3 and TRBJ2-5; weak D call: TRBD2 (6 bases). The J call may be incorrect, as the DNA end agrees better with TRBJ2-7. The CDR3 runs to 13 residues. In germline, CDR1 is MNHEY, CDR2 SVGEGT.

In DNA, the CDR3 is TGTGCCATCAGTGAGTCGGCAGGGGGTGAGACCCAGTACTTC. Amino acid sequence: CAISESAGGETQYF. The chain is built from TRBV10-3 and TRBJ2-5; TRBD1 agrees at 7 bases. J was trimmed by 5 bases and V by 0 bases; bases with no gene match: 3. The germline V gene has CDR1 ENHRY and CDR2 SYGVKD. The CDR3 loop spans 14 amino acids.

Note on this clonotype: A much larger clone sits a single nucleotide away, making a read error possible. The rearrangement links TRBV4-1 to TRBJ2-5, with 9 bases lining up with TRBD1. There are 14 residues in the CDR3. The V segment lost 1 base and the J segment 7 bases; nucleotides outside the gene matches: 4. The germline V gene has CDR1 MGHRA and CDR2 YSYEKL. DNA for the CDR3: TGCGCCAGCAGCCAAGGGACAGGGGAATGGACCCAGTACTTC. Its translation is CASSQGTGEWTQYF.

The chain joins TRBV6-2 or TRBV6-3 to TRBJ2-5, with TRBD2 identical over 7 bases. V lost 5 bases to trimming and J lost 5 bases; unmatched junction nucleotides: 11. CDR1 is MNHEY and CDR2 is SVGEGT in the germline V gene. The CDR3 contains 15 residues. The CDR3 spells CASSLRGGAGETQYF. The CDR3, as DNA: TGTGCCAGCAGTCTCCGAGGAGGAGCGGGGGAGACCCAGTACTTC.

V and J are TRBV10-3 and TRBJ1-2; TRBD1 aligns across 10 bases. The CDR3 covers 13 residues. The germline gives CDR1 ENHRY, CDR2 SYGVKD. After removal of 8 bases from V and 9 bases from J, the junction contained 9 bases not matched to a gene. The CDR3 sequence: CAIEGTGDYSYTF. CDR3 bases: TGTGCCATCGAAGGGACAGGGGATTATAGCTACACCTTC.

V gene TRBV27 combines with J gene TRBJ2-1; D is unresolved. The length of the CDR3 is 13 residues. CDR1 and CDR2 from the germline V gene are MNHEY and SMNVEV (reference sequence). V was clipped by 4 bases and J by 15 bases, with 19 bases between them. CDR3 coding DNA: TGTGCCAGCAGTTACCAAGCACAACTAATGTGGTTCTTC. Its protein is CASSYQAQLMWFF.

The rearrangement joins TRBV7-6 to TRBJ2-1; 13 bases agree with TRBD2. CDR3 length: 18 residues. V lost 1 base and J lost 2; bases outside the gene matches: 5. Germline V gene data show CDR1 as SGHVS and CDR2 as FNYEAQ. CDR3 nucleotides: TGTGCCAGCAGCTTAGGGACTAGCGGGGGAACCACCTACAATGAGCAGTTCTTC. It is translated as CASSLGTSGGTTYNEQFF. Variable domain in full (rest from reference TRBV7-6 and TRBJ2-1): GAGVSQSPRYKVTKRGQDVALRCDPISGHVSLYWYRQALGQGPEFLTYFNYEAQQDKSGLPNDRFSAERPEGSISTLTIQRTEQRDSAMYRCASSLGTSGGTTYNEQFFGPGTRLTVL.

The J gene is TRBJ1-4, the V gene TRBV27; D uncertain. This CDR3 is built from 14 residues. Germline CDR1 and CDR2: MNHEY and SMNVEV (reference sequence). With 1 base removed from V and 8 bases from J, the gap between germline ends came to 11 bases. The CDR3 region is CASSLLGSEEKLFF. DNA of the CDR3: TGTGCCAGCAGTTTATTGGGCAGCGAGGAAAAACTGTTTTTT.

This rearrangement joins TRBV21-1 to TRBJ2-7; the table calls TRBD1, which could not be checked here. TRBV21-1 has pseudogene status. There are 19 residues in the CDR3. The CDR3 sequence is CASSKLGQSHQETCYEQYF. The CDR3 nucleotides are TGTGCCAGCAGCAAACTGGGACAATCCCACCAGGAAACCTGCTACGAGCAGTACTTC.

CDR3 sequence reads: CASSLSGIGRNEQFF. In DNA form, the CDR3 reads TGTGCCAGCAGTCTTAGCGGCATTGGTCGCAATGAGCAGTTCTTC. The chain combines TRBV12-3 or TRBV12-4 with TRBJ2-1; tentative D call: TRBD2 (6 bases). Trimming removed 5 bases from V and 6 bases from J, with 17 bases in between. The CDR3 is 15 residues long.